A single sample gave rise to the 32 T cell receptor beta chains below, sequenced in a study of a mutant IDH1 vaccine in newly diagnosed glioma. Regarding time point: week 35, safety follow-up. Doses of 300 ug of mutant IDH1 20-mer peptide were given with topical imiquimod. Only in-frame clones appear in the TCRdb table, and some are missing; sequencing was by immunoSEQ multiplex PCR. Found here are 45,000 or so clones, 81% of them singletons; the top ten hold 4.5% to 6%. Their target antigens are unknown. The sample was PBMCs, taken from a glioma patient whose treatment included an IDH1 peptide vaccine. These receptors were collected from a woman aged 40-49 years with glioma. Some clones in this sample may be carry-over from other donors' samples.

This rearrangement joins TRBV6-4 to TRBJ2-5; TRBD2 matches 7 bases. With 5 bases clipped from V and 5 bases from J, the junction kept 11 bases outside the gene matches. Germline V gives CDR1 MRHNA, CDR2 SNTAGT. The length of the CDR3 is 15 residues. CDR3 loop: CASSPLPSGRETQYF. As DNA, the CDR3 is TGTGCCAGCAGTCCCCTCCCTAGCGGTCGGGAGACCCAGTACTTC.

The chain uses TRBV5-1 and TRBJ1-4; D is uncertain. CDR1 and CDR2 (germline): SGHRS, YFSETQ. This CDR3 has 14 residues. The ends were cut back, 0 bases at V and 7 bases at J, with 10 bases in the middle. The CDR3 sequence: CASSLAPEAEKLFF. As DNA, the CDR3 is TGCGCCAGCAGCTTGGCCCCAGAGGCTGAAAAACTGTTTTTT.

The chain carries TRBV28 and TRBJ1-1, with D uncertain. The V gene lost 4 bases and the J gene lost 6 bases, with 6 bases spanning the gap. This CDR3 has 11 amino acids. Germline V gene data show CDR1 as MDHEN and CDR2 as SYDVKM. This CDR3 is CASSSGAEAFF. As DNA, the CDR3 is TGTGCCAGCAGTTCAGGAGCTGAAGCTTTCTTT.

V is TRBV13 and J is TRBJ1-1; tentative D call: TRBD1 (5 bases). Trimming left V 0 bases short and J 6 bases short, with 14 bases between. This CDR3 contains 15 residues. Per germline, CDR1 PRHDT and CDR2 FYEKMQ (reference sequence). CDR3 sequence (DNA): TGTGCCAGCAGCTTAGGCCAGTCAGGGATCCCTGAAGCTTTCTTT. Amino acids: CASSLGQSGIPEAFF.

The chain uses TRBV6-1 and TRBJ1-1; D remains unclear. Germline CDR1 MNHNS, CDR2 SASEGT. This CDR3 is built from 12 residues. With 6 bases removed from V and 7 bases from J, the gap between germline ends came to 12 bases. CDR3 nucleotide sequence: TGTGCCAGCAGGGTCCCCCCGGTTGAAGCTTTCTTT. Its translation: CASRVPPVEAFF.

The chain joins TRBV7-9 to TRBJ2-1; D not resolved. V was cut by 3 bases and J by 9 bases, with 12 bases left in between. Germline lookup yields CDR1 SEHNR and CDR2 FQNEAQ (reference sequence). The CDR3 has 13 residues. The CDR3 sequence: CASSLHPAVEQFF. CDR3 coding DNA: TGTGCCAGCAGCTTGCATCCCGCCGTTGAGCAGTTCTTC.

The chain couples TRBV4-3 to TRBJ1-5; D unclear. The germline gives CDR1 LGHNA, CDR2 YSLEER. Deletions cut 5 bases from V and 0 bases from J, with 11 bases between. The CDR3 consists of 15 residues. CDR3 coding DNA: TGCGCCAGCAGCACTCAGAGAAATAGCAATCAGCCCCAGCATTTT. Its translation is CASSTQRNSNQPQHF.

This chain joins TRBV28 and TRBJ2-1; 8 bases agree with TRBD1. Germline CDR1 and CDR2: MDHEN and SYDVKM. V shed 4 bases, J shed 1 base, and the junction held 6 bases outside the gene matches. The CDR3 totals 16 residues. The CDR3 reads CASSSSGTGSYNEQFF. The CDR3 DNA sequence: TGTGCCAGCAGTTCGTCCGGGACAGGTTCCTACAATGAGCAGTTCTTC.

The chain combines TRBV18 with TRBJ2-5; the match to TRBD2 covers 10 bases. The CDR3 totals 17 residues. The V and J ends lost 2 bases and 2 bases, in that order; junction bases with no gene match: 8. Germline V gene lookup returns CDR1 KGHSH and CDR2 LQKENI. The CDR3 nucleotides are TGTGCCAGCTCACCAACCCCAGGGACTAGCGCGCAAGAGACCCAGTACTTC. Protein: CASSPTPGTSAQETQYF.

The chain recombines TRBV10-3 with TRBJ1-5; 8 nucleotides agree with TRBD1. J lost 5 bases, V lost 0 bases, and 6 bases had no gene match. In germline, CDR1 is ENHRY, CDR2 SYGVKD. The CDR3 loop spans 16 amino acids. The CDR3 bases are TGTGCCATCAGTGAGTCGGGGGACAGGAGAGATCAGCCCCAGCATTTT. Translation gives CAISESGDRRDQPQHF.

This rearrangement joins TRBV6-5 to TRBJ2-7, with D possibly being TRBD1 or TRBD2 (5 bases each). Trimming stripped 8 bases from V and 1 base from J, with 15 bases between. This CDR3 is built from 14 residues. Germline assignment: CDR1 MNHEY and CDR2 SVGAGI. The CDR3 nucleotides read TGTGCCAGCCGCGACCGGGACGGTTCCTACGAGCAGTACTTC. Encoded protein: CASRDRDGSYEQYF.

The chain combines TRBV5-1 with TRBJ1-6, with D unresolved. There are 15 residues in the CDR3. Trimming stripped 3 bases from V and 2 bases from J, with 9 bases between. Germline values: CDR1 SGHRS, CDR2 YFSETQ. The CDR3, as DNA: TGCGCCAGCAGCTATGACGACGCCTATAATTCACCCCTCCACTTT. Translation: CASSYDDAYNSPLHF.

The chain couples TRBV14 to TRBJ1-4, with TRBD1 matching 7 bases. Germline CDR1 SGHDN, CDR2 FVKESK. This CDR3 has 15 residues. V trimming: 2 bases; J trimming: 8 bases; junction bases outside the gene matches: 8. The CDR3 loop is CASSQPRGLGEKLFF. The CDR3 DNA reads TGTGCCAGCAGCCAACCTAGGGGGCTCGGGGAAAAACTGTTTTTT.

This clone came up once. The J gene is TRBJ2-7, the V gene TRBV25-1, with D unclear. The CDR3 is 15 amino acids. Looked up from germline, CDR1 is MGHDK and CDR2 is SYGVNS. Trimming stripped 4 bases from V and 3 bases from J, with 16 bases between. The chain's CDR3 is CASSGPRTGSYEQYF. In nucleotides, the CDR3 is TGTGCCAGCAGTGGACCAAGGACCGGTAGCTACGAGCAGTACTTC.

V is TRBV7-2 and J is TRBJ2-7; the match to TRBD1 covers 7 bases. The CDR3 spans 14 residues. Per germline, CDR1 SGHTA and CDR2 FQGNSA. Trimming at V came to 6 bases and at J to 5 bases, leaving 10 bases not matched to a gene. The DNA for the CDR3 is TGTGCCAGCAGAGCAAGAGAGGGGGCCCACGAGCAGTACTTC. This gives the protein CASRAREGAHEQYF.

This chain connects TRBV29-1 to TRBJ1-2, with D hard to call. V lost 6 bases and J lost 3, with 8 bases in between. Germline V gene data show CDR1 as SQVTM and CDR2 as ANQGSEA. The CDR3 runs to 11 residues. The CDR3 DNA sequence: TGCAGCGTACACGACTACTATGGCTACACCTTC. Translated: CSVHDYYGYTF.

This chain joins TRBV19 and TRBJ2-2; 11 positions agree with TRBD1. Germline V lookup: CDR1 LNHDA, CDR2 SQIVND (reference sequence). There are 15 residues in the CDR3. V shed 6 bases and J 7 bases; nucleotides not matched to a gene: 7. CDR3 protein: CASRDRGRQDGELFF. The DNA of the CDR3 is TGTGCCAGTAGGGACAGGGGGCGCCAGGACGGGGAGCTGTTTTTT.

V and J are TRBV4-3 and TRBJ1-4; D remains unclear. This CDR3 region has 12 residues. From germline, CDR1 is LGHNA and CDR2 YSLEER. The germline V and J ends were trimmed by 1 base and 8 bases, with 5 bases remaining between them. DNA of the CDR3: TGCGCCAGCAGCCAAGTCGGCGAAAAACTGTTTTTT. Amino acids: CASSQVGEKLFF.

This chain joins TRBV5-4 and TRBJ1-3, with D possibly TRBD1 on 5 matching bases. Germline V gene sequence: CDR1 SGHNT, CDR2 YYREEE (reference sequence). This CDR3 comprises 15 residues. Trimming pared 1 base from V and 1 base from J, leaving 9 bases between. CDR3 sequence (DNA): TGTGCCAGCAGCTTGCGGGGGATGTCTGGAAACACCATATATTTT. As protein: CASSLRGMSGNTIYF.

The genes are TRBV10-3 and TRBJ2-3, with a weak D call TRBD1 (5 bases). CDR1 and CDR2 from the germline V gene are ENHRY and SYGVKD. The length of the CDR3 is 15 residues. Trimming left V 0 bases short and J 3 bases short, with 10 bases between. CDR3 loop: CAISESVRVTDTQYF. CDR3 bases: TGTGCCATCAGTGAGTCTGTCAGGGTGACAGATACGCAGTATTTT.

The chain combines TRBV4-1 with TRBJ2-7; D might be TRBD2 (6 bases). The germline CDR1 and CDR2 sequences are MGHRA and YSYEKL. Between the trimmed V and J ends, which lost 0 bases and 1 base, there was a span of 10 bases. The CDR3 has 15 amino acids. DNA for the CDR3: TGCGCCAGCAGCCAAGAACAGACTAGTTCCTACGAGCAGTACTTC. Protein: CASSQEQTSSYEQYF.

This rearrangement joins TRBV7-9 to TRBJ1-6; no reliable D call. The CDR3 spans 14 residues. Germline lookup yields CDR1 SEHNR and CDR2 FQNEAQ (reference sequence). V was trimmed by 1 base and J by 7 bases, leaving 8 bases between them. CDR3 nucleotides: TGTGCCAGCAGCTTAGAGCAGCCAAATTCACCCCTCCACTTT. This encodes CASSLEQPNSPLHF.

This chain joins TRBV5-4 and TRBJ2-3; no definite D call. The CDR3 has 13 amino acids. V was clipped by 4 bases and J by 6 bases, with 12 bases between them. Germline V CDR1 and CDR2: SGHNT, YYREEE (reference sequence). This CDR3 reads CASSQRAGDTQYF. The CDR3 DNA follows: TGTGCCAGCAGCCAACGCGCCGGTGATACGCAGTATTTT.

A single count supports this clone. The rearrangement links TRBV7-2 to TRBJ2-3; possibly TRBD2 for D (5 bases). CDR1 is SGHTA and CDR2 is FQGNSA in the germline V gene. V was pared by 5 bases and J by 5 bases, with 8 bases between. The CDR3 contains 12 residues. CDR3 coding DNA: TGTGCCAGCAGCCCAGAGGGAGATACGCAGTATTTT. Translated: CASSPEGDTQYF.

The chain combines TRBV19 with TRBJ2-1; 8 bases match TRBD2. The germline CDR1 and CDR2 sequences are LNHDA and SQIVND (reference sequence). The CDR3 length is 17 residues. The J segment lost 10 bases and the V segment lost 5 bases, leaving 19 bases of the junction unmatched. The CDR3 loop reads CASSPSIGGGTNGEQFF. The CDR3 DNA is TGTGCCAGTAGTCCCTCCATCGGGGGGGGGACGAATGGGGAGCAGTTCTTC. The whole variable domain, remainder taken from reference TRBV19 and TRBJ2-1, is DGGITQSPKYLFRKEGQNVTLSCEQNLNHDAMYWYRQDPGQGLRLIYYSQIVNDFQKGDIAEGYSVSREKKESFPLTVTSAQKNPTAFYLCASSPSIGGGTNGEQFFGPGTRLTVL.

The V call is TRBV9, the J call TRBJ2-2, with D maybe TRBD1 (5 bases). CDR3 length equals 15 residues. Germline CDR1 is SGDLS and CDR2 is YYNGEE. V was shortened by 1 base and J by 6 bases, with 13 bases between the two germline ends. The CDR3 reads CASSVQGRFSGELFF. CDR3 bases: TGTGCCAGCAGCGTACAGGGCCGGTTCTCCGGGGAGCTGTTTTTT.

This chain links TRBV29-1 with TRBJ1-2, with 7 bases that match TRBD1. Per the germline V gene, CDR1 is SQVTM and CDR2 is ANQGSEA. V lost 6 bases to trimming and J lost 8 bases; unmatched junction nucleotides: 9. The length of the CDR3 is 12 residues. The CDR3 loop is CSVVDRVGGYTF. CDR3 sequence (DNA): TGCAGCGTCGTTGACAGGGTCGGGGGCTACACCTTC.

V usage is TRBV7-2 and J usage is TRBJ2-5; 9 positions match TRBD2. The CDR3 covers 17 residues. V trimming: 5 bases; J trimming: 6 bases; junction bases outside the gene matches: 16. Looked up from germline, CDR1 is SGHTA and CDR2 is FQGNSA. The CDR3 DNA is TGTGCCAGCAGCCTCTCGGCAAGCGGGGGGCCCGGGAAGACCCAGTACTTC. Encoded protein: CASSLSASGGPGKTQYF.

The CDR3 here is CASSSSVVGFHTF. CDR3 nucleotide sequence: TGTGCCAGCAGTTCTTCCGTAGTAGGCTTTCACACCTTC. The rearrangement uses TRBV27 and TRBJ1-2, with no clear D. CDR3 size: 13 residues. The V and J ends lost 4 bases and 12 bases respectively, with 18 bases between them. Per germline, CDR1 MNHEY and CDR2 SMNVEV (reference sequence).

The chain employs TRBV7-9 and TRBJ1-3; D unclear. The V gene lost 5 bases and the J gene lost 0 bases, with 17 bases spanning the gap. Germline lookup yields CDR1 SEHNR and CDR2 FQNEAQ (reference sequence). The length of the CDR3 is 17 residues. CDR3 coding DNA: TGTGCCAGCAGCCCTCGGGTGTCCGAGTACTCTGGAAACACCATATATTTT. As protein: CASSPRVSEYSGNTIYF. The full variable domain, rest sourced from reference TRBV7-9 and TRBJ1-3, is DTGVSQNPRHKITKRGQNVTFRCDPISEHNRLYWYRQTLGQGPEFLTYFQNEAQLEKSRLLSDRFSAERPKGSFSTLEIQRTEQGDSAMYLCASSPRVSEYSGNTIYFGEGSWLTVV.

The CDR3 nucleotides are TGTGCCAGCAGTGACAGGAGAGGCTACACCTTC. Translating gives CASSDRRGYTF. J is TRBJ1-2 and V is TRBV28; maybe TRBD1 (6 bases). V gave up 5 bases and J gave up 8 bases, with 9 bases separating them. The CDR3 consists of 11 residues. The V gene's germline CDR1 is MDHEN and CDR2 SYDVKM.

V is TRBV4-1 and J is TRBJ1-5, with TRBD1 matching over 8 bases. The germline V gene encodes CDR1 MGHRA and CDR2 YSYEKL. The V and J ends lost 4 bases and 0 bases, in that order; junction bases with no gene match: 14. This CDR3 comprises 19 residues. The CDR3 DNA is TGCGCCAGCAGCCCTTCACGGGGACAGGACCTTTATAGCAATCAGCCCCAGCATTTT. As protein: CASSPSRGQDLYSNQPQHF.